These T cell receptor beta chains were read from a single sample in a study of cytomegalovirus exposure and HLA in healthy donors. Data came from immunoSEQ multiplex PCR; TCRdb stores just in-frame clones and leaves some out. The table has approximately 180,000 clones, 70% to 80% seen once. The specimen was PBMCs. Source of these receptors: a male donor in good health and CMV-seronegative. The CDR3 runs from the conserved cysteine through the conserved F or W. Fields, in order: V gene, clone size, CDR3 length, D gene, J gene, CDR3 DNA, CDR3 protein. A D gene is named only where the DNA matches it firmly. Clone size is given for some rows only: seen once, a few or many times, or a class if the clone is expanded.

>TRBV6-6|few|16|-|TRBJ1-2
TGTGCCAGCAGTTACTCGCCGGTCCTTTCTAACTATGGCTACACCTTC
CASSYSPVLSNYGYTF
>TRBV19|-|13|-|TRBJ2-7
TGTGCCAGTAGTATGGCAGACTCCTACGAGCAGTACTTC
CASSMADSYEQYF
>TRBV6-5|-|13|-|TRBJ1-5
TGTGCCAGCAGTTACCGGGGCAATCAGCCCCAGCATTTT
CASSYRGNQPQHF
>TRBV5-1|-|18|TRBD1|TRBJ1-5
TGCGCCAGCAGTTCGACCTTCAGGGGGCCGGATAGCAATCAGCCCCAGCATTTT
CASSSTFRGPDSNQPQHF
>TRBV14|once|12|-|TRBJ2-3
TGTGCCAGCAGCGGGGCGATAGATACGCAGTATTTT
CASSGAIDTQYF
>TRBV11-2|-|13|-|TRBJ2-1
TGTGCCAGCAGCTCGCGGCCTGGCAATGAGCAGTTCTTC
CASSSRPGNEQFF
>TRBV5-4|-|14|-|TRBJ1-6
TGTGCCAGCAGCTCCTCAGGGCCTTATTCACCCCTCCACTTT
CASSSSGPYSPLHF
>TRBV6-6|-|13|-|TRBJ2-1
TGTGCCAGCACCCCACTAGACTACAATGAGCAGTTCTTC
CASTPLDYNEQFF
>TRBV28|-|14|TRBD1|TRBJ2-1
TGTGCCAGCAGTCCAGAACAGGGGTACAATGAGCAGTTCTTC
CASSPEQGYNEQFF
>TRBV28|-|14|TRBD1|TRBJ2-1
TGTGCCAGCAGACGGACAGGGGACTACAATGAGCAGTTCTTC
CASRRTGDYNEQFF
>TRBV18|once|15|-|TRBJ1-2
TGTGCCAGCGCACGAAAAGGGGAGGGCCCCTATGGCTACACCTTC
CASARKGEGPYGYTF
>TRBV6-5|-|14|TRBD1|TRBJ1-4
TGTGCCAGCAGTCGACAGGGGTGGTATGAAAAACTGTTTTTT
CASSRQGWYEKLFF
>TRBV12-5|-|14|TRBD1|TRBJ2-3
TGTGCTAGTTGGACAGGGCTATCCACAGATACGCAGTATTTT
CASWTGLSTDTQYF
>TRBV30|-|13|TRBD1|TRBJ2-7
TGTGCCTGGACAGGGGGAGCGACCTACGAGCAGTACTTC
CAWTGGATYEQYF
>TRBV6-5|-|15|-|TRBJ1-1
TGTGCCAGCAGGATAGGGAGCGGACGGAACACTGAAGCTTTCTTT
CASRIGSGRNTEAFF
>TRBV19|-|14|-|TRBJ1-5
TGTGCCAGTAGTGTACGATTAGGCAATCAGCCCCAGCATTTT
CASSVRLGNQPQHF
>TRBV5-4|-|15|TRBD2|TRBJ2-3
TGTGCCAGCAGCTTGGGGGGCGGGAGGTTAGATACGCAGTATTTT
CASSLGGGRLDTQYF
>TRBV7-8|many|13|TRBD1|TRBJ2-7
TGTGCCAGCAGCTTCGGGACAGGGGACGAGCAGTACTTC
CASSFGTGDEQYF
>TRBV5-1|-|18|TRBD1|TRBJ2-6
TGCGCCAGCAGCTCCCCCGAGACAGGGGGCTCTGGGGCCAACGTCCTGACTTTC
CASSSPETGGSGANVLTF
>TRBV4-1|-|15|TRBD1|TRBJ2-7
TGCGCCAGCAGCCGCACGGGACAGGGGGCGTCTGAGCAGTACTTC
CASSRTGQGASEQYF
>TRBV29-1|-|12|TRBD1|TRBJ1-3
TGCAGCGTTGTGGACAGGGGAGACACCATATGTTTT
CSVVDRGDTICF
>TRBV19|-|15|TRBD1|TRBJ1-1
TGTGCCAGTAGGATTGACAGGGATGGGGGAGCTGAAGCTTTCTTT
CASRIDRDGGAEAFF
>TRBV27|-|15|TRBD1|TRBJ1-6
TGTGCCAGCAGTCCATCCGGGACAGGAGGTTCACCCCTCCACTTT
CASSPSGTGGSPLHF
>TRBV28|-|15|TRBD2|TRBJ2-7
TGTGCCAGCAGTTCCGGACTAGCGGGAGATCTCGAGCAGTACTTC
CASSSGLAGDLEQYF
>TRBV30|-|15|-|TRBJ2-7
TGTGCCTGGTCAGGGGACGGACAGATTTTCTACGAGCAGTACTTC
CAWSGDGQIFYEQYF
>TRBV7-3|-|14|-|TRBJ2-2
TGTGCCAGCAGCTTTGGGAGGCAGACCGGGGAGCTGTTTTTT
CASSFGRQTGELFF
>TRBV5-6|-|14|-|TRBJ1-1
TGTGCCAGCAGCCCCTGGGAGATGAACACTGAAGCTTTCTTT
CASSPWEMNTEAFF
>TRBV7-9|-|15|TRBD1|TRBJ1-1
TGTGCCAGCAGCCCTCTACAGGGGGCAAGGACTGAAGCTTTCTTT
CASSPLQGARTEAFF
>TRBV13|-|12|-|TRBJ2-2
TGTGCCAGCAGCCAAGGGGGCGGGGAGCTGTTTTTT
CASSQGGGELFF
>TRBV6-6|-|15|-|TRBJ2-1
TGTGCCAGCAGTTACCGTGACGGGCGGGCCAATGAGCAGTTCTTC
CASSYRDGRANEQFF
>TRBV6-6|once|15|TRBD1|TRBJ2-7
TGTGCCAGCAGGAGCCGGGACAGGGGTATCTACGAGCAGTACTTC
CASRSRDRGIYEQYF
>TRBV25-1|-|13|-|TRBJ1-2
TGTGCCAGCAGTGTCCGGGACAATGGGGGCTACACCTTC
CASSVRDNGGYTF
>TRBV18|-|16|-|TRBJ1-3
TGTGCCAGCTCAACTGCCGGGGGGATCTCTGGAAACACCATATATTTT
CASSTAGGISGNTIYF
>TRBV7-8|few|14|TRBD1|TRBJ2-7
TGTGCCAGCAGCTTAGGGGGACAGGGCTACGAGCAGTACTTC
CASSLGGQGYEQYF
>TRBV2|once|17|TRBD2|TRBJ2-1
TGTGCCAGCAGGGGGGACCTAGCGGGGGGCCCCCACAATGAGCAGTTCTTC
CASRGDLAGGPHNEQFF
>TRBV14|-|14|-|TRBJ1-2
TGTGCCAGCAGCCACCACGGGGAGGTCTATGGCTACACCTTC
CASSHHGEVYGYTF